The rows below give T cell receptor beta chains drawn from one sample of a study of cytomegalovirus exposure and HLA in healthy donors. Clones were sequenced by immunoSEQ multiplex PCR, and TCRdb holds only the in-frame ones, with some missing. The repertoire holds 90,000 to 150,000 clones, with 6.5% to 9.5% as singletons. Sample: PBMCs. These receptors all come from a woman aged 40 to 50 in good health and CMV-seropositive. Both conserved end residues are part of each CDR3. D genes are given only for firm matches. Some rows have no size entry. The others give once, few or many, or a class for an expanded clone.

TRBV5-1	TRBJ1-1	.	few	TGCGCCAGCAGCACGCAGGCTGCGAAGAACACTGAAGCTTTCTTT	CASSTQAAKNTEAFF
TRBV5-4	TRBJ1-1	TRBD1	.	TGTGCCAGCAGCTTGACAGGGGTTGGGACTGAAGCTTTCTTT	CASSLTGVGTEAFF
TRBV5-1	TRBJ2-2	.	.	TGCGCCAGCAGCTTGGCCGTCCGACAGTCGGTCGGGGAGCTGTTTTTT	CASSLAVRQSVGELFF
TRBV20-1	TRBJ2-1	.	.	TGCAGTGGGGGCAGGGCCAATGAGCAGTTCTTC	CSGGRANEQFF
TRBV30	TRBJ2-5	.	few	TGTGCCTGGAGTGACCAGGTCGAGGAGACCCAGTACTTC	CAWSDQVEETQYF
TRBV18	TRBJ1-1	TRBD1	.	TGTGCCAGCTCACCACAAACGGACAGGGGCTCCATTGAAGCTTTCTTT	CASSPQTDRGSIEAFF
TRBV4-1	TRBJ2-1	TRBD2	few	TGCGCCAGCAGCCCGCAGTTGCGGGGGGCCTACAATGAGCAGTTCTTC	CASSPQLRGAYNEQFF
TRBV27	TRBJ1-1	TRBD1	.	TGTGCCAGCAGATCAGGGACAGGGGGCCGTGAAGCTTTCTTT	CASRSGTGGREAFF
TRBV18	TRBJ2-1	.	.	TGTGCCAGCTCCCCCTTCGAGCGATCGGGCTCCTACAATGAGCAGTTCTTC	CASSPFERSGSYNEQFF
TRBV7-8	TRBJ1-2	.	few	TGTGCCAGCAGTCCCTACAGGGACTATGGCTACACCTTC	CASSPYRDYGYTF
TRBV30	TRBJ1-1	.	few	TGTGCCTGGGAGTGGAGTAGAACTGAAGCTTTCTTT	CAWEWSRTEAFF
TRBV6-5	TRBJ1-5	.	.	TGTGCCAGCAGTCCCCGGGGGGGGGCCCGTCAGCCCCAGCATTTT	CASSPRGGARQPQHF
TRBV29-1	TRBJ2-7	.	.	TGCAGCGCTACGTACCCCGGGACAAGGGGGGGCTACGAGCAGTACTTC	CSATYPGTRGGYEQYF
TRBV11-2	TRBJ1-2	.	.	TGTGCCAGCAGCTTAGATTGGGCGATCGGAGGCTACACCTTC	CASSLDWAIGGYTF
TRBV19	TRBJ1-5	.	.	TGTGCCAGTAAGGGCAGGGCTTTTAGCAATCAGCCCCAGCATTTT	CASKGRAFSNQPQHF
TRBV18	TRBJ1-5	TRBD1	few	TGTGCCAGCTCATTCGACAGGGCGGTTCAGCCCCAGCATTTT	CASSFDRAVQPQHF
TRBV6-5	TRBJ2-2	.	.	TGTGCCAGCAGTTACTCGGGGCTAACCTCCGGGGAGCTGTTTTTT	CASSYSGLTSGELFF
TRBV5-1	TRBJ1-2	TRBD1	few	TGCGCCAGCAGAGGACAGGGCAGTGATGGCTACACCTTC	CASRGQGSDGYTF
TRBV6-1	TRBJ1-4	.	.	TGTGCCAGCAGTGAAGCGCGTGCAGGGCGGTCTAATGAAAAAATGTTTTTC	CASSEARAGRSNEKMFF
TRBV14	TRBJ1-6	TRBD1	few	TGTGCCAGCAGCCGAGTACAGGGGAATTCACCCCTCCACTTT	CASSRVQGNSPLHF
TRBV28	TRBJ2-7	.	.	TGTGCCAGCAGTCCCGGCAGGTCGAGGGACTCGGGTGGGCAGTACTTC	CASSPGRSRDSGGQYF
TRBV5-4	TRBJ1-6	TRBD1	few	TGTGCCAGCAGCTTGATAGGGGGCAATTATTCACCCCTCCACTTT	CASSLIGGNYSPLHF
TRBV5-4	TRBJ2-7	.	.	TGTGCCAGCAACCCCTACCCCTCCTACGAGCAGTACTTC	CASNPYPSYEQYF
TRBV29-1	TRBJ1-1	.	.	TGCAGCGCTGTGGGCGTGGGCATGAACACTGAAGCTTTCTTT	CSAVGVGMNTEAFF
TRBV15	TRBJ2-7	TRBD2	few	TGTGCCACCAGCAGGGGGGGGAGAGTCGAGCAGTACTTC	CATSRGGRVEQYF